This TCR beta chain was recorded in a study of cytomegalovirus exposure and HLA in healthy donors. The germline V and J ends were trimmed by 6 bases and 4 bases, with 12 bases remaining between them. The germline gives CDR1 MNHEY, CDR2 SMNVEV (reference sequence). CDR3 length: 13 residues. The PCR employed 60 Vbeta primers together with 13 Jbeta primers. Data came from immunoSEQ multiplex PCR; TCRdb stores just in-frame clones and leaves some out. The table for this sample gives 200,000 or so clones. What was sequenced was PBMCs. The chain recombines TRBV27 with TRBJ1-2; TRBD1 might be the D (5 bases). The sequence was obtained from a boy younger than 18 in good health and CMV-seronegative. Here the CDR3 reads CASSPGFLYGYTF. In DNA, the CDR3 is TGTGCCAGCAGCCCAGGGTTTCTCTATGGCTACACCTTC.